The 27 T cell receptor beta chains below were found in one sample sequenced in a study of T-cell reconstitution after alpha-beta-depleted transplantation in children (dated by TCRdb to about 2016). The treatment or condition label, as the study defines it: allogeneic hematopoietic cell transplantation with graft depleted of TCRalphabeta T cells and CD19 B cells. Library prep was done by PCR. These reads were obtained on an Illumina HiSeq 2500. TCR libraries were prepared with molecular barcoding, using unique molecular identifiers to normalize TCRbeta repertoire quantification. The public sequencing data were trimmed at Q25 with fastp and processed into clonotypes with MiXCR by TCRdb, which kept only in-frame beta chains. CDR3 protein sequences are deduplicated, and each keeps its most common genes and DNA. This sample is represented by 280,000 or so distinct CDR3 sequences; around 10% of them were singletons. The top ten clonotypes cover around 22% of the sample.

This sample comprised peripheral blood, obtained 180 days after TCRalphabeta/CD19-depleted stem cell transplant. The receptors stem from a male patient between 2 and 15 years old who had a stem cell transplant for chronic granulomatous disease, so the T cells may come from the graft donor.

The table lists this clonotype with many counts. This chain connects TRBV18 to TRBJ2-5; 14 bases fit TRBD2. Germline CDR1 reads KGHSH; CDR2 reads LQKENI. The CDR3 runs 19 residues. J was trimmed by 4 bases and V by 5 bases; bases with no gene match: 15. The chain's CDR3 is CASSRPTGTSGGTSETQYF. CDR3 DNA: TGTGCCAGCTCAAGACCAACCGGGACTAGCGGGGGCACATCAGAGACCCAGTACTTC.

The J gene is TRBJ1-2, the V gene TRBV7-9; D unclear. The length of the CDR3 is 13 residues. The ends were cut back, 3 bases at V and 6 bases at J, with 11 bases in the middle. Germline V gene data show CDR1 as SEHNR and CDR2 as FQNEAQ (reference sequence). As DNA, the CDR3 is TGTGCCAGCAGCTTGAGTTTTGGGGATGGCTACACCTTC. It translates to CASSLSFGDGYTF.

This clonotype has a count of ten or more. This rearrangement joins TRBV28 to TRBJ1-6; 7 positions agree with TRBD1. This CDR3 spans 18 amino acids. From germline, CDR1 is MDHEN and CDR2 SYDVKM. The V gene end was trimmed by 5 bases and the J gene end by 0 bases; junction bases not matched to a gene: 10. CDR3 sequence: CASSETGRAGSYNSPLHF. The CDR3 DNA is TGTGCCAGCAGTGAGACAGGGAGGGCCGGCTCCTATAATTCACCCCTCCACTTT.

This clonotype occurred many times. The CDR3 protein is CSASTKGGIDYTF. The DNA of the CDR3 is TGCAGTGCTAGTACCAAGGGGGGCATTGACTACACCTTC. This sequence joins TRBV20-1 and TRBJ1-2; weak D call: TRBD1 (6 bases). With 3 bases removed from V and 10 bases from J, the gap between germline ends came to 18 bases. CDR3 length: 13 residues. Germline V gene sequence: CDR1 DFQATT, CDR2 SNEGSKA (reference sequence).

There are many counts of this clonotype. This sequence joins TRBV6-4 and TRBJ2-7; TRBD1 matches at 9 bases. This CDR3 spans 17 amino acids. Per the germline V gene, CDR1 is MRHNA and CDR2 is SNTAGT. The trim removed 4 bases at V and 4 bases at J, leaving 14 bases unmatched. The CDR3 spells CASSGPRPGQGRYEQYF. In DNA, the CDR3 is TGTGCCAGCAGTGGCCCGCGACCGGGACAGGGCCGGTACGAGCAGTACTTC.

Turning to this clonotype: An end of the junction differs from the germline gene, which may be a read error. The J gene is TRBJ2-1, the V gene TRBV5-1, with 9 positions matching TRBD2. This CDR3 is 15 amino acids long. Germline V CDR1 and CDR2: SGHRS, YFSETQ. The CDR3 loop is CASSPGTSSYNEHFF. CDR3 sequence (DNA): TGCGCCAGCAGCCCCGGGACTAGCTCCTACAATGAGCATTTCTTC.

The chain recombines TRBV29-1 with TRBJ1-2, with a weak D call TRBD1 (5 bases). V was cut by 0 bases and J by 4 bases, with 18 bases left in between. Germline CDR1 reads SQVTM; CDR2 reads ANQGSEA. This CDR3 has 16 amino acids. CDR3 in DNA: TGCAGCGTTGAAGAGGAGGGACGGACCCCTATCTATGGCTACACCTTC. Translation gives CSVEEEGRTPIYGYTF.

In its sample, this clonotype was seen many times. The chain carries TRBV7-8 and TRBJ2-1; D might be TRBD1 (6 bases). Trimming stripped 1 base from V and 3 bases from J, with 22 bases between. There are 19 residues in the CDR3. CDR1 and CDR2 from the germline V gene are SGHVS and FQNEAQ. The CDR3 nucleotides read TGTGCCAGCAGCTTAGAGGGTCCGGCGCTTAGAGGGGGCTACAATGAGCAGTTCTTC. Amino acid sequence: CASSLEGPALRGGYNEQFF.

This clonotype was counted ten times or more. This chain connects TRBV12-3 or TRBV12-4 to TRBJ2-5, with 10 bases that match TRBD2. The CDR3 is 17 amino acids. Germline trimming cut 3 bases from V and 2 bases from J; bases unmatched to any gene: 9. Here the CDR3 reads CASSFFPSGGTQETQYF. The CDR3 DNA sequence: TGTGCCAGCAGTTTCTTCCCTAGCGGGGGAACACAAGAGACCCAGTACTTC.

This clonotype was counted many times. The chain employs TRBV4-2 and TRBJ1-3; 8 bases are shared with TRBD1. Germline V gene sequence: CDR1 LGHNA, CDR2 YNFKEQ. The ends lost 3 bases at V and 5 bases at J; junction bases unmatched: 12. This CDR3 has 17 amino acids. CDR3 sequence reads: CASSQYHRGLARNTIYF. The CDR3 DNA is TGTGCCAGCAGCCAGTACCACAGGGGGTTAGCGAGAAACACCATATATTTT.

This clonotype was seen repeatedly, ten times or more. The chain has TRBV12-3 or TRBV12-4 and TRBJ1-5; D possibly corresponds to TRBD1 (5 bases). V lost 5 bases, J lost 2 bases, and 13 bases lay in between. There are 15 residues in the CDR3. The CDR3 loop reads CASSPTGEGNQPQHF. CDR3 sequence (DNA): TGTGCCAGCAGTCCGACGGGGGAAGGCAATCAGCCCCAGCATTTT.

There are many counts of this clonotype. The chain is built from TRBV29-1 and TRBJ2-2; no clear D gene. This CDR3 contains 14 residues. Trimming pared 1 base from V and 1 base from J, leaving 7 bases between. The germline V gene has CDR1 SQVTM and CDR2 ANQGSEA. CDR3 nucleotides: TGCAGCGTTGAAGGGTCCATGAACACCGGGGAGCTGTTTTTT. It encodes CSVEGSMNTGELFF.

The table lists this clonotype with many counts. V gene TRBV29-1 combines with J gene TRBJ2-7; 9 bases agree with TRBD1. CDR3 size: 15 residues. V dropped 3 bases and J dropped 5; count of bases not matched to a gene: 11. Germline values: CDR1 SQVTM, CDR2 ANQGSEA. This CDR3 is CSVEDGSDRGHEQYF. The CDR3 DNA sequence: TGCAGCGTTGAGGATGGGTCGGACAGGGGCCACGAGCAGTACTTC.

This clonotype showed up many times. The chain recombines TRBV12-3 or TRBV12-4 with TRBJ1-4; a possible D gene is TRBD1 (5 bases). The CDR3 has 14 amino acids. V lost 2 bases, J lost 8 bases, and 12 bases lay in between. CDR3 DNA: TGTGCCAGCAGTTTATCGTGGCGGGGGGAAAAACTGTTTTTT. As protein: CASSLSWRGEKLFF.

This clonotype has a count of ten or more. The genes are TRBV7-3 and TRBJ2-3; 12 nucleotides match TRBD2. The CDR3 is made up of 16 amino acids. From germline, CDR1 is SGHTA and CDR2 FQGTGA. Trimming at V came to 5 bases and at J to 4 bases, leaving 7 bases not matched to a gene. Written as DNA, the CDR3 is TGTGCCAGCAGCCCGACTAGCGGGAGTACCGCAGATACGCAGTATTTT. It translates to CASSPTSGSTADTQYF.

Turning to this clonotype: A much larger clone is a single base away; this may be a read error. This chain links TRBV7-2 with TRBJ2-7, with D possibly matching TRBD2 (6 bases). The germline V and J ends were trimmed by 5 bases and 3 bases, with 20 bases remaining between them. CDR3 length: 16 residues. Germline CDR1 and CDR2: SGHTA and FQGNSA. The CDR3 loop is CASSPLGTATCYEQYF. CDR3 in DNA: TGTGCCAGCAGCCCCCTTGGGACTGCAACTTGCTACGAGCAGTACTTC.

The table lists this clonotype with many counts. The CDR3 loop is CASSQHSGTRYEQYF. CDR3 nucleotide sequence: TGTGCCAGCAGCCAACACTCCGGGACTCGCTACGAGCAGTACTTC. The chain is built from TRBV3-1 and TRBJ2-7; a weak D match, TRBD2 (6 bases). The ends were cut back, 2 bases at V and 3 bases at J, with 14 bases in the middle. CDR3 length equals 15 residues. Per the germline V gene, CDR1 is LGHDT and CDR2 is YNNKEL (reference sequence).

This clonotype was seen many times. This chain connects TRBV12-3 or TRBV12-4 to TRBJ1-5; 8 nucleotides match TRBD1. The CDR3 runs to 13 residues. V lost 7 bases and J lost 6; bases outside the gene matches: 5. The CDR3 coding sequence is TGTGCCAGCACACAGGGGGGTCTTCAGCCCCAGCATTTT. Translation gives CASTQGGLQPQHF.

This clonotype has at least ten counts. The chain uses TRBV20-1 and TRBJ2-5, with 8 bases that match TRBD1. The CDR3 runs 16 residues. Germline-derived CDR1 and CDR2 are DFQATT and SNEGSKA (reference sequence). Losses at the gene ends were 3 bases for V and 5 bases for J; bases not matched to a gene: 14. The CDR3 loop is CSASLRADRAYETQYF. CDR3 DNA: TGCAGTGCTAGTCTTCGGGCGGACAGGGCTTATGAGACCCAGTACTTC.

The table lists this clonotype with many counts. The chain has TRBV29-1 and TRBJ2-1, with D maybe TRBD2 (6 bases). Germline assignment: CDR1 SQVTM and CDR2 ANQGSEA. The CDR3 has 17 amino acids. Trimming removed 1 base from V and 2 bases from J, with 18 bases in between. Here the CDR3 reads CSVEGVASGAAYNEQFF. In DNA form, the CDR3 reads TGCAGCGTTGAAGGTGTCGCATCGGGAGCTGCCTACAATGAGCAGTTCTTC.

This clonotype appeared many times. The chain joins TRBV10-3 to TRBJ2-5; TRBD2 agrees at 7 bases. Losses at the gene ends were 0 bases for V and 5 bases for J; bases not matched to a gene: 9. CDR1 and CDR2 from the germline V gene are ENHRY and SYGVKD. The CDR3 is 16 amino acids. The CDR3 here is CAISESSSGPVETQYF. The CDR3 coding sequence is TGTGCCATCAGTGAGTCGTCTAGCGGCCCAGTGGAGACCCAGTACTTC.

This clonotype appeared many times. The chain is built from TRBV10-3 and TRBJ2-7; TRBD2 might be the D (5 bases). The ends were cut back, 6 bases at V and 2 bases at J, with 11 bases in the middle. CDR3 length: 13 residues. Per germline, CDR1 ENHRY and CDR2 SYGVKD. The DNA of the CDR3 is TGTGCCATCAGGCGGGCCGGGGCCTACGAGCAGTACTTC. It codes for CAIRRAGAYEQYF.

This clonotype has ten or more counts. The rearrangement joins TRBV6-5 to TRBJ2-3, with a tentative D call TRBD1 (5 bases). The V gene lost 0 bases and the J gene lost 11 bases, with 21 bases spanning the gap. This CDR3 is built from 16 residues. Per the germline V gene, CDR1 is MNHEY and CDR2 is SVGAGI. The CDR3 loop reads CASSYSFRAQGRVQYF. In DNA form, the CDR3 reads TGTGCCAGCAGTTACTCGTTCAGGGCTCAGGGAAGAGTGCAGTATTTT.

This clonotype was counted many times. The junction departs from germline at one end; a sequencing error may be responsible. The chain has TRBV5-5 and TRBJ1-4; the D is unclear. Germline V gene sequence: CDR1 SGHKS, CDR2 YYEKEE (reference sequence). The CDR3 is 13 amino acids. The CDR3 DNA is TGTGCCAGCAGTTTGGCCGTTGCTGAAAAACTGTTTTTT. This gives the protein CASSLAVAEKLFF.

In its sample, this clonotype was seen many times. The chain has TRBV7-2 and TRBJ1-2; the D is unclear. V lost 3 bases and J 1 base, leaving 6 bases between the germline ends. From germline, CDR1 is SGHTA and CDR2 FQGNSA. The CDR3 is 13 amino acids. The DNA of the CDR3 is TGTGCCAGCAGCTTCTCACATAACTATGGCTACACCTTC. Amino acids: CASSFSHNYGYTF.

This clonotype showed up many times. The rearrangement uses TRBV5-1 and TRBJ2-3; TRBD2 might be the D (5 bases). This CDR3 is built from 16 residues. Germline V gene lookup returns CDR1 SGHRS and CDR2 YFSETQ. V dropped 0 bases and J dropped 0 bases, with 11 bases sitting between them. Here the CDR3 DNA reads TGCGCCAGCAGCTTGGATGGAACTAGGAGCACAGATACGCAGTATTTT. Translating gives CASSLDGTRSTDTQYF.

The rearrangement links TRBV12-3 or TRBV12-4 to TRBJ2-5; tentative D call: TRBD1 (5 bases). The CDR3 is 14 amino acids. Deletions cut 7 bases from V and 7 bases from J, with 19 bases between. The CDR3 loop is CASNEDMRQGTQYF. Here the CDR3 DNA reads TGTGCCAGCAACGAGGACATGAGGCAGGGGACCCAGTACTTC.